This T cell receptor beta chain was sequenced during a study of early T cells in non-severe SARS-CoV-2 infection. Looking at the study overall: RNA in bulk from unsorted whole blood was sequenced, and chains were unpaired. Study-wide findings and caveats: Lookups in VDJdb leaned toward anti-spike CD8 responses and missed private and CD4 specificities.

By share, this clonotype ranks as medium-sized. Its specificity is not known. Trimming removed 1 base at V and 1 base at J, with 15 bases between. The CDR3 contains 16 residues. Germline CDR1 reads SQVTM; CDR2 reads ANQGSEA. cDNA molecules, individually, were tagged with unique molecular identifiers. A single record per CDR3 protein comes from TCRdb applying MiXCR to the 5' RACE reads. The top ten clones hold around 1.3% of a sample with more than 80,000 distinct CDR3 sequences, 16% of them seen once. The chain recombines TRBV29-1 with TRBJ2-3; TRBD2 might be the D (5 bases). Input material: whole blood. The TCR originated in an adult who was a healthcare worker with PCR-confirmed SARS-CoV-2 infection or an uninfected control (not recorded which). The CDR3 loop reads CSVEGGSLMGTDTQYF. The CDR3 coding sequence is TGCAGCGTTGAAGGAGGGTCCCTAATGGGCACAGATACGCAGTATTTT.